This T cell receptor beta chain was sequenced for a study of STAT5B mutations in CD4+ large granular lymphocyte leukemia. This clone was counted once. Its antigen is not identified. The table came from immunoSEQ multiplex PCR; TCRdb's copy has only in-frame clones and leaves some out. This table holds 22,000 or so clones, 82% found once. Study-wide results and limits: Without putative leukemic clones, patient CD4-sorted repertoires remained more clonal than healthy CD4+ repertoires. Compared with healthy controls (2/35), patient top clones favored TRBV06 (8/27).

V gave up 7 bases and J gave up 4 bases, with 13 bases separating them. Germline V gene sequence: CDR1 SGHTA, CDR2 FQGNSA. The CDR3 runs 14 residues. The chain links TRBV7-2 to TRBJ2-2; D is tentatively TRBD1 or TRBD2 (6 bases each). The clonotype comes from a human donor in good health. Sequenced input: CD4+ T cells from blood buffy coats. The CDR3 nucleotides are TGTGCCAGCACCCTAGGGGGGTTCACCGGGGAGCTGTTTTTT. This gives the protein CASTLGGFTGELFF.